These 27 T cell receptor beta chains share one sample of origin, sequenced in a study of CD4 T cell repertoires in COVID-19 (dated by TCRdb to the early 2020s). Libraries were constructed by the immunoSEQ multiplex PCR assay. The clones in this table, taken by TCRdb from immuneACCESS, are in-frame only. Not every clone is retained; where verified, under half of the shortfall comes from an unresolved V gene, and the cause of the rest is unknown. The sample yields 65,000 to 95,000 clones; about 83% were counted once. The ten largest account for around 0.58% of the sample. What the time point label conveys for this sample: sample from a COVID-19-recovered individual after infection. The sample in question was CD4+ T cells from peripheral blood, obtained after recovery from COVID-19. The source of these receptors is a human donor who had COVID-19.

The CDR3 coding sequence is TGTGCCAGCAGTGACTCGATAGCGGGAGTAACCGGGGAGCTGTTTTTT. Translated: CASSDSIAGVTGELFF. The chain joins TRBV6-4 to TRBJ2-2; 9 positions agree with TRBD2. Germline V CDR1 and CDR2: MRHNA, SNTAGT. With 0 bases clipped from V and 5 bases from J, the junction kept 4 bases outside the gene matches. The length of the CDR3 is 16 residues.

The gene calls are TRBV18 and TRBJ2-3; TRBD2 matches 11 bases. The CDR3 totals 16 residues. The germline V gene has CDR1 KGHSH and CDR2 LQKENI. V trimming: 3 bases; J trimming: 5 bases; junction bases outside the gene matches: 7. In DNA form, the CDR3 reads TGTGCCAGCTCACCCCGGACTAGCGGGTCGAAAGATACGCAGTATTTT. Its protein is CASSPRTSGSKDTQYF.

CDR3 in amino acids: CASSLGGTLNSPLHF. CDR3 nucleotide sequence: TGTGCCAGTAGCCTAGGAGGCACACTTAATTCACCCCTCCACTTT. The J gene is TRBJ1-6, the V gene TRBV19; D is undetermined. Trimming took 6 bases from V and 6 from J, leaving 15 bases between them. This CDR3 is built from 15 residues. Per germline, CDR1 LNHDA and CDR2 SQIVND (reference sequence).

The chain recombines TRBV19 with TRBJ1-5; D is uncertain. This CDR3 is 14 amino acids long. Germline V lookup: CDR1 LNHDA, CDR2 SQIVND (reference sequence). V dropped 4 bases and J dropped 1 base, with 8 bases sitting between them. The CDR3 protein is CASSKEGSNQPQHF. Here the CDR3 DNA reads TGTGCCAGTAGTAAGGAGGGAAGCAATCAGCCCCAGCATTTT.

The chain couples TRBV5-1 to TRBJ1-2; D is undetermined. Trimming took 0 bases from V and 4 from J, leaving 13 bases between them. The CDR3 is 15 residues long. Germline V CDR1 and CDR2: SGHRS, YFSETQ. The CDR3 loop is CASSLESPPRYGYTF. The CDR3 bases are TGCGCCAGCAGCTTGGAAAGTCCCCCTCGCTATGGCTACACCTTC. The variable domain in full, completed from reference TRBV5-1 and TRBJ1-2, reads KAGVTQTPRYLIKTRGQQVTLSCSPISGHRSVSWYQQTPGQGLQFLFEYFSETQRNKGNFPGRFSGRQFSNSRSEMNVSTLELGDSALYLCASSLESPPRYGYTFGSGTRLTVV.

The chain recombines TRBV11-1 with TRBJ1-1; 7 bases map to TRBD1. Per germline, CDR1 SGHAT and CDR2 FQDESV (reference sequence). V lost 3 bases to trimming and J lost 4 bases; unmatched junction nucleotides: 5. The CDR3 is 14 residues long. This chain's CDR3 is CASSFRGGSTEAFF. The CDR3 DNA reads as TGTGCCAGCAGCTTCAGGGGGGGAAGCACTGAAGCTTTCTTT.

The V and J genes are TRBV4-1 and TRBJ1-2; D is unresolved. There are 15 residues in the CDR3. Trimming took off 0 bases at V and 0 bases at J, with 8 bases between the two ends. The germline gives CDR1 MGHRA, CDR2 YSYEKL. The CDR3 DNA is TGCGCCAGCAGCCAAGAATCGGGGACTAACTATGGCTACACCTTC. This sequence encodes CASSQESGTNYGYTF.

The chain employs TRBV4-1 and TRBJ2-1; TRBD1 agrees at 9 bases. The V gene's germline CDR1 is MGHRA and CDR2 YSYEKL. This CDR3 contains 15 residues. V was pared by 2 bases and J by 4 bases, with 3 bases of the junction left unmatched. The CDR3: CASSQPGQGYNEQFF. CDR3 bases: TGCGCCAGCAGCCAACCGGGACAGGGTTACAATGAGCAGTTCTTC.

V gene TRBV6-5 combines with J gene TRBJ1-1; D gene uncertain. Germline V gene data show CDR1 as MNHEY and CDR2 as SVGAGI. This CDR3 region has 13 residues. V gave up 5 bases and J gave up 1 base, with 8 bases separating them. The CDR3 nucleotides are TGTGCCAGCAGTCATCCGGAGAACACTGAAGCTTTCTTT. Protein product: CASSHPENTEAFF.

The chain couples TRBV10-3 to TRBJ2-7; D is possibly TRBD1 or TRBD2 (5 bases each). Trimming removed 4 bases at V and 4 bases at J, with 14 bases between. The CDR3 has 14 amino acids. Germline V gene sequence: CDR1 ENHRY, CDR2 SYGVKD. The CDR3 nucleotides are TGTGCCATCAGTGGGGACGGGCGGACTTACGAGCAGTACTTC. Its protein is CAISGDGRTYEQYF.

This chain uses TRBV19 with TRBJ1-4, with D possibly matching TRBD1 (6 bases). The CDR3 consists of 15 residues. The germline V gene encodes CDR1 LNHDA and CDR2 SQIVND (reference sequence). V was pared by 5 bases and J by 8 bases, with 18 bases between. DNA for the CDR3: TGTGCCAGTAGTCGATACACAGGGTCGGACGAAAAACTGTTTTTT. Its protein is CASSRYTGSDEKLFF.

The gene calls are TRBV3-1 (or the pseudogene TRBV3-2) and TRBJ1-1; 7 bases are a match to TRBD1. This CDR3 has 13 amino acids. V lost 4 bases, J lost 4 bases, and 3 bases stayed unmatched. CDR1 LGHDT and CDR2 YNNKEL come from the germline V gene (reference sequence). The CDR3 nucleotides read TGTGCCAGCAGCCTCAGGGGGGGCACTGAAGCTTTCTTT. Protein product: CASSLRGGTEAFF.

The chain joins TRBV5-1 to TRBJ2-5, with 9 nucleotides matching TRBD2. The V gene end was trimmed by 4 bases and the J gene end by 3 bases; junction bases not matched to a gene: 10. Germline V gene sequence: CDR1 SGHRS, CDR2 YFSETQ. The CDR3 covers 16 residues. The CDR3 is CASSRGMSSGEETQYF. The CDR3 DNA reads TGCGCCAGCAGCCGGGGCATGTCTAGCGGGGAAGAGACCCAGTACTTC.

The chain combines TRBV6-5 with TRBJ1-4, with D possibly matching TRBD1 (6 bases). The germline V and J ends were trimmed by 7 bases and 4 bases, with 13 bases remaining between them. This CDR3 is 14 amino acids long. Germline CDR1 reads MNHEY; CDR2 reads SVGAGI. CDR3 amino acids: CASNTDSFNEKLFF. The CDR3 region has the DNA TGTGCCAGCAATACGGACAGCTTTAATGAAAAACTGTTTTTT.

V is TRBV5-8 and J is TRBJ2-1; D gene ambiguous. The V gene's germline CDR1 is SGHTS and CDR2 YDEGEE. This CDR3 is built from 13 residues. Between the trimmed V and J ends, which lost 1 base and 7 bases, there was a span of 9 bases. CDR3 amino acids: CASSLSELNEQFF. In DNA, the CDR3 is TGTGCCAGCAGCTTGAGTGAGTTGAATGAGCAGTTCTTC.

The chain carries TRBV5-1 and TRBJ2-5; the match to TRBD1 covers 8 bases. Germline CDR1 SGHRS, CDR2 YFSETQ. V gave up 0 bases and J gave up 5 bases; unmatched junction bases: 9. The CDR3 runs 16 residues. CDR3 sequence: CASSLGGTGARETQYF. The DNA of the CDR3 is TGCGCCAGCAGCTTGGGGGGGACAGGAGCTCGGGAGACCCAGTACTTC.

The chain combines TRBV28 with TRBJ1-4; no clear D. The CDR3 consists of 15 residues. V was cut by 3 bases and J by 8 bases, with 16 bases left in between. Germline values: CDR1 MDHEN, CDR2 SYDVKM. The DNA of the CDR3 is TGTGCCAGCAGTTTTGAAGGGAGGGTTCGCGAAAAACTGTTTTTT. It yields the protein CASSFEGRVREKLFF. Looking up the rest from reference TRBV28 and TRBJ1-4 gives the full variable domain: DVKVTQSSRYLVKRTGEKVFLECVQDMDHENMFWYRQDPGLGLRLIYFSYDVKMKEKGDIPEGYSVSREKKERFSLILESASTNQTSMYLCASSFEGRVREKLFFGSGTQLSVL.

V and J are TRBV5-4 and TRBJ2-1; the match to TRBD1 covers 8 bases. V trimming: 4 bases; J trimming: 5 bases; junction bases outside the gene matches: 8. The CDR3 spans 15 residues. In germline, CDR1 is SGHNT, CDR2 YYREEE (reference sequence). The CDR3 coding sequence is TGTGCCAGCAGCCGCGACAGGGGAGGCCACAATGAGCAGTTCTTC. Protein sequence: CASSRDRGGHNEQFF.

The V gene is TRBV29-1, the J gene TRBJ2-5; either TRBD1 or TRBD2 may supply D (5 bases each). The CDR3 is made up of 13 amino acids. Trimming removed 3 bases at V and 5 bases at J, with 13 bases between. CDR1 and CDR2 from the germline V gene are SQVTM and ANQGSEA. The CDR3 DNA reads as TGCAGCGTTGAGGGGCTAGCTGGGGAGACCCAGTACTTC. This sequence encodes CSVEGLAGETQYF. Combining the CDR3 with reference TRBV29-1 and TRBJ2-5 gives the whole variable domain SAVISQKPSRDICQRGTSLTIQCQVDSQVTMMFWYRQQPGQSLTLIATANQGSEATYESGFVIDKFPISRPNLTFSTLTVSNMSPEDSSIYLCSVEGLAGETQYFGPGTRLLVL.

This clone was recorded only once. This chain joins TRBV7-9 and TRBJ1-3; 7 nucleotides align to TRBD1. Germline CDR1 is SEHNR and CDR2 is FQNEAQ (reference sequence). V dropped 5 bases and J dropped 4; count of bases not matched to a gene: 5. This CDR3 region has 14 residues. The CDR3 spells CASSTRTGGNTIYF. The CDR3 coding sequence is TGTGCCAGCAGCACCAGGACAGGAGGAAACACCATATATTTT.

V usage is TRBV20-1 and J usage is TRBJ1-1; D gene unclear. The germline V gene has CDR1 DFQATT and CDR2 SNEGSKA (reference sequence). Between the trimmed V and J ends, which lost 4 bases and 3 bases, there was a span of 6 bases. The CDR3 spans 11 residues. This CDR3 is CSATTDTEAFF. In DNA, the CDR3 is TGCAGTGCTACTACAGACACTGAAGCTTTCTTT.

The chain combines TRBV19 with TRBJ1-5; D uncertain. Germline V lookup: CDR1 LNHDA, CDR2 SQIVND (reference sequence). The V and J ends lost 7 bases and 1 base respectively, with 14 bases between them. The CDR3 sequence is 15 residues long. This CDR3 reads CASKWRAQSNQPQHF. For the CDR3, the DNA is TGTGCCAGTAAATGGCGGGCCCAGAGCAATCAGCCCCAGCATTTT.

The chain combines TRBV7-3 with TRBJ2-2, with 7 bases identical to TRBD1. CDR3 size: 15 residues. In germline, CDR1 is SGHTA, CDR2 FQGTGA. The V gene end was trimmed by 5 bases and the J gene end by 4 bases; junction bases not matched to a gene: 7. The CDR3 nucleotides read TGTGCCAGCAGCCCAGGGGGATTGGGCACCGGGGAGCTGTTTTTT. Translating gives CASSPGGLGTGELFF.

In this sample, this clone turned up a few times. The CDR3 spells CASSLDRSQPQHF. In DNA form, the CDR3 reads TGTGCCAGCAGCTTAGACAGGAGTCAGCCCCAGCATTTT. The V and J genes are TRBV3-1 (or the pseudogene TRBV3-2) and TRBJ1-5; D may be TRBD1 (6 bases). The CDR3 spans 13 residues. Germline-derived CDR1 and CDR2 are LGHDT and YNNKEL (reference sequence). Trimming removed 5 bases at V and 6 bases at J, with 11 bases between.

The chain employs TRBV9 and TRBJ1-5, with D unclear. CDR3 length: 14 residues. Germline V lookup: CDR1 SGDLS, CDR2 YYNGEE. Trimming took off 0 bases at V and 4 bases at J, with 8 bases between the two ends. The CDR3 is CASSVDGINQPQHF. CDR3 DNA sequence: TGTGCCAGCAGCGTAGACGGGATAAATCAGCCCCAGCATTTT.

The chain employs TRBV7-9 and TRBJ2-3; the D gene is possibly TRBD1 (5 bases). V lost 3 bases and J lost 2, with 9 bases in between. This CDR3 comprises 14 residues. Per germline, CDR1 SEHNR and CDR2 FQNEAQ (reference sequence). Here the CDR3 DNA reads TGTGCCAGCAGCTTCGACAGATACACAGATACGCAGTATTTT. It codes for CASSFDRYTDTQYF.

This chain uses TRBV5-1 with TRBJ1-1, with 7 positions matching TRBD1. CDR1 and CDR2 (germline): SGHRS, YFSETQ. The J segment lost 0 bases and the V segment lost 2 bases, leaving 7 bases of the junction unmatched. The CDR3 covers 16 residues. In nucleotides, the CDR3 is TGCGCCAGCAGCTTCCGGGACAGCTCAATGAACACTGAAGCTTTCTTT. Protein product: CASSFRDSSMNTEAFF.